What follows are 22 T cell receptor beta chains derived from one specimen sequenced in a study of cytomegalovirus exposure and HLA in healthy donors. The PCR used 60 Vbeta and 13 Jbeta primers. Measured with immunoSEQ multiplex PCR; TCRdb has only the in-frame clones, and not every one. The table includes 130,000 to 150,000 clones, roughly 79% detected once. The sequenced sample consisted of PBMCs. The receptors were sampled from a woman between 35 and 50 years old in good health and CMV-seropositive.

The rearrangement links TRBV7-9 to TRBJ1-5; TRBD1 agrees at 8 bases. CDR1 SEHNR and CDR2 FQNEAQ come from the germline V gene (reference sequence). The length of the CDR3 is 15 residues. Trimming took 0 bases from V and 4 from J; bases not matched to a gene: 2. The CDR3 DNA reads as TGTGCCAGCAGCTTAGCTGACAGGGGTAATCAGCCCCAGCATTTT. It specifies CASSLADRGNQPQHF.

V usage is TRBV6-1 and J usage is TRBJ1-5; TRBD1 aligns across 7 bases. CDR3 length equals 13 residues. With V trimmed by 7 bases and J by 3 bases, 3 bases remained unmatched. The germline V gene has CDR1 MNHNS and CDR2 SASEGT. The CDR3 spells CASKDRSNQPQHF. CDR3 sequence (DNA): TGTGCCAGCAAGGACAGGTCCAATCAGCCCCAGCATTTT.

This clone was detected once. The chain links TRBV6-1 to TRBJ1-2; 7 bases match TRBD1. The V gene's germline CDR1 is MNHNS and CDR2 SASEGT. The CDR3 runs 15 residues. Unmatched junction bases numbered 8, after V lost 3 bases and J lost 4 bases. As DNA, the CDR3 is TGTGCCAGCAGTGAGGAATCGGGACAGAGCTATGGCTACACCTTC. This encodes CASSEESGQSYGYTF.

The chain couples TRBV28 to TRBJ2-2; 9 nucleotides align to TRBD1. This CDR3 has 15 residues. Germline assignment: CDR1 MDHEN and CDR2 SYDVKM. Trimming at V came to 6 bases and at J to 0 bases, leaving 2 bases not matched to a gene. The DNA for the CDR3 is TGTGCCAGCAGGGGACAGGGTACGAACACCGGGGAGCTGTTTTTT. Amino acids: CASRGQGTNTGELFF.

J is TRBJ1-1 and V is TRBV7-3; the D is unclear. The germline V gene encodes CDR1 SGHTA and CDR2 FQGTGA. This CDR3 region has 13 residues. Trimming removed 8 bases from V and 1 base from J, with 11 bases in between. In nucleotides, the CDR3 is TGTGCCAGCGCGTCGAGCCCGAACACTGAAGCTTTCTTT. Its translation is CASASSPNTEAFF.

This clone was picked up a small number of times. J is TRBJ2-3 and V is TRBV9; TRBD1 might be the D (6 bases). Germline V gene lookup returns CDR1 SGDLS and CDR2 YYNGEE. V gave up 4 bases and J gave up 0 bases, with 24 bases separating them. The CDR3 sequence is 19 residues long. This CDR3 reads CASSSRRDTYGGSTDTQYF. As DNA, the CDR3 is TGTGCCAGCAGCTCACGCCGGGACACTTATGGGGGAAGCACAGATACGCAGTATTTT.

This clone appeared a single time. V is TRBV9 and J is TRBJ1-2; 9 bases agree with TRBD1. The germline gives CDR1 SGDLS, CDR2 YYNGEE. Trimming cost V 4 bases and J 0 bases; bases outside gene matches: 10. This CDR3 is 17 amino acids long. The CDR3 region has the DNA TGTGCCAGCAGCTCAGCACAGGGGGCGATCGCTAACTATGGCTACACCTTC. This codes for CASSSAQGAIANYGYTF.

As DNA, the CDR3 is TGTGCCAGCAGCTTAGCTGTTCTCGGCGAGCAGTACTTC. Translated, it gives CASSLAVLGEQYF. The chain employs TRBV7-2 and TRBJ2-7, with D uncertain. The CDR3 has 13 residues. Germline values: CDR1 SGHTA, CDR2 FQGNSA. Trimming took off 0 bases at V and 6 bases at J, with 9 bases between the two ends.

To note about this clone: Additional DNA sequences in this sample encode the identical CDR3. The chain employs TRBV7-6 and TRBJ2-2; 9 bases are a match to TRBD2. V lost 1 base to trimming and J lost 6 bases; unmatched junction nucleotides: 0. The V gene's germline CDR1 is SGHVS and CDR2 FNYEAQ. The CDR3 is 14 residues long. The CDR3 loop reads CASSLGTSAGELFF. The CDR3 DNA is TGTGCCAGCAGCTTAGGGACTAGCGCCGGGGAGCTGTTTTTT.

This clone was detected a few times. V and J are TRBV5-1 and TRBJ2-7, with TRBD1 as a possible D gene (6 bases). Germline CDR1 SGHRS, CDR2 YFSETQ. V dropped 0 bases and J dropped 4 bases, with 14 bases sitting between them. This CDR3 spans 15 amino acids. The CDR3 loop reads CASSLGRDIDYEQYF. As DNA, the CDR3 is TGCGCCAGCAGCTTGGGTCGGGACATAGATTACGAGCAGTACTTC.

A few counts support this clone. The sample holds other DNA sequences that translate to the same CDR3. V usage is TRBV4-1 and J usage is TRBJ1-3, with TRBD1 as a possible D gene (5 bases). Trimming removed 1 base from V and 2 bases from J, with 9 bases in between. The CDR3 runs to 15 residues. Germline values: CDR1 MGHRA, CDR2 YSYEKL. CDR3 sequence (DNA): TGCGCCAGCAGCCAAGCGTCGGGGGCTGGAAACACCATATATTTT. Its translation is CASSQASGAGNTIYF.

As concerns this clone: The same CDR3 is also encoded by other DNA sequences in this sample. V gene TRBV30 combines with J gene TRBJ1-2; the D gene is possibly TRBD1 (5 bases). V was clipped by 0 bases and J by 8 bases, with 7 bases between them. There are 11 residues in the CDR3. Per germline, CDR1 GTSNPN and CDR2 SVGIG (reference sequence). The CDR3 nucleotides read TGTGCCTGGAGTGTTGGGGGGGGCTACACCTTC. This encodes CAWSVGGGYTF.

The rearrangement uses TRBV27 and TRBJ2-7, with 8 bases lining up with TRBD2. The trim removed 3 bases at V and 4 bases at J, leaving 5 bases unmatched. Germline V lookup: CDR1 MNHEY, CDR2 SMNVEV (reference sequence). The CDR3 has 14 amino acids. Written as DNA, the CDR3 is TGTGCCAGCAGTTTCGGGGGGGTTCGGTACGAGCAGTACTTC. It is translated as CASSFGGVRYEQYF.

The chain is built from TRBV6-6 and TRBJ2-2; D gene uncertain. The CDR3 contains 13 residues. Germline V gene data show CDR1 as MNHNY and CDR2 as SVGAGI (reference sequence). V gave up 5 bases and J gave up 0 bases, with 4 bases separating them. The CDR3 bases are TGTGCCAGCAGTATCACGAACACCGGGGAGCTGTTTTTT. Its protein product is CASSITNTGELFF.

V gene TRBV6-5 combines with J gene TRBJ2-3; possibly TRBD1 for D (5 bases). The CDR3 extends over 14 amino acids. V was shortened by 5 bases and J by 4 bases, with 13 bases between the two germline ends. Germline V gene data show CDR1 as MNHEY and CDR2 as SVGAGI. Here the CDR3 reads CASSEQGGADTQYF. The CDR3 DNA reads TGTGCCAGCAGTGAGCAGGGCGGAGCAGATACGCAGTATTTT.

The chain uses TRBV5-4 and TRBJ2-3, with D uncertain. The CDR3 totals 11 residues. Looked up from germline, CDR1 is SGHNT and CDR2 is YYREEE (reference sequence). V was trimmed by 5 bases and J by 6 bases, leaving 7 bases between them. The CDR3 DNA sequence: TGTGCCAGCAGTAACCGGGATACGCAGTATTTT. This encodes CASSNRDTQYF.

This chain joins TRBV11-2 and TRBJ2-1, with D possibly matching TRBD1 (6 bases). This CDR3 has 16 residues. Trimming stripped 7 bases from V and 7 bases from J, with 23 bases between. Germline CDR1 SGHAT, CDR2 FQNNGV. The CDR3 sequence is CASILQDMTGRNEQFF. CDR3 nucleotides: TGTGCCAGCATCCTCCAGGATATGACAGGCCGTAATGAGCAGTTCTTC.

Regarding this clone: Other DNA sequences in this specimen translate into the identical CDR3. Here the CDR3 reads CASSLQETQYF. CDR3 sequence (DNA): TGTGCCAGCAGCCTCCAAGAGACCCAGTACTTC. The chain links TRBV7-9 to TRBJ2-5; D remains ambiguous. The CDR3 totals 11 residues. Germline V gives CDR1 SEHNR, CDR2 FQNEAQ (reference sequence). Trimming pared 5 bases from V and 1 base from J, leaving 2 bases between.

The rearrangement links TRBV19 to TRBJ1-4; possibly TRBD1 for D (6 bases). Trimming removed 5 bases from V and 3 bases from J, with 13 bases in between. This CDR3 is 15 amino acids long. CDR1 is LNHDA and CDR2 is SQIVND in the germline V gene (reference sequence). The CDR3 region is CASSDTGKANEKLFF. DNA for the CDR3: TGTGCCAGTAGTGATACAGGGAAGGCTAATGAAAAACTGTTTTTT.

The gene calls are TRBV28 and TRBJ1-6; 8 positions match TRBD1. CDR1 MDHEN and CDR2 SYDVKM come from the germline V gene. V lost 11 bases, J lost 10 bases, and 16 bases stayed unmatched. This CDR3 comprises 15 residues. CDR3: CAASPQDRVRSPLHF. The CDR3 DNA sequence: TGTGCCGCTTCACCGCAGGACAGGGTTCGATCACCCCTCCACTTT.

The chain links TRBV6-5 to TRBJ2-7; weak D call: TRBD1 (5 bases). The CDR3 covers 11 residues. V lost 8 bases and J lost 4, with 9 bases in between. Per germline, CDR1 MNHEY and CDR2 SVGAGI. CDR3 DNA sequence: TGTGCCAGCTCTAGGGGTTACGAGCAGTACTTC. Protein: CASSRGYEQYF.

The chain joins TRBV28 to TRBJ1-2, with a tentative D call TRBD1 (5 bases). From germline, CDR1 is MDHEN and CDR2 SYDVKM. CDR3 length: 13 amino acids. Trimming removed 2 bases from V and 4 bases from J, with 8 bases in between. Written as DNA, the CDR3 is TGTGCCAGCAGTTTAGGGGCGTCCTATGGCTACACCTTC. This encodes CASSLGASYGYTF.